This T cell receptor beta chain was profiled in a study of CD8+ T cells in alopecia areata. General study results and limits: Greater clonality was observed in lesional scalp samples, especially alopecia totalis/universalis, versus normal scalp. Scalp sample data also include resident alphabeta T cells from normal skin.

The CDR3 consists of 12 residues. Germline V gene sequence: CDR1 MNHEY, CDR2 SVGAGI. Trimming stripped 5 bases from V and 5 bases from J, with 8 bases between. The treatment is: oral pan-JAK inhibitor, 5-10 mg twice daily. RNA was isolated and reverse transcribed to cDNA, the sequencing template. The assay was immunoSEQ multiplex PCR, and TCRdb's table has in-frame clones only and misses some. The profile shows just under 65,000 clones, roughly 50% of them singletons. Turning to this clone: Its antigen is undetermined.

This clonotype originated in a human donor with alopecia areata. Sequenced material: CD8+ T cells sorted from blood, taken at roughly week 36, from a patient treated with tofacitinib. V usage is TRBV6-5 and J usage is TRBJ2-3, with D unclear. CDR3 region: CASSHDGDTQYF. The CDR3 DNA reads TGTGCCAGCAGTCACGACGGAGATACGCAGTATTTT.